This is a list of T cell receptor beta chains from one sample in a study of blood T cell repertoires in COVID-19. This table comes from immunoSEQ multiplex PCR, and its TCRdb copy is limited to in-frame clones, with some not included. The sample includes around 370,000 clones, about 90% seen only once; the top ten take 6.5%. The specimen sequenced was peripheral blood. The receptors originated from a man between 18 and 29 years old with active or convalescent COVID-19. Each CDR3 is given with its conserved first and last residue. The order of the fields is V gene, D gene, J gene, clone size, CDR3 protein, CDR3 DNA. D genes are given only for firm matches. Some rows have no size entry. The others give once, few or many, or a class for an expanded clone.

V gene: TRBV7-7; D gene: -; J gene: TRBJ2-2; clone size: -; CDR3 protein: CASSFIGGGFF; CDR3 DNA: TGTGCTAGCAGCTTTATAGGGGGGGGGTTTTTT
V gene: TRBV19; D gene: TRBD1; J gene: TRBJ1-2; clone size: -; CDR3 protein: CASSILGQGLNYGYTF; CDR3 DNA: TGTGCCAGTAGCATCCTTGGACAGGGCTTAAACTATGGCTACACCTTC
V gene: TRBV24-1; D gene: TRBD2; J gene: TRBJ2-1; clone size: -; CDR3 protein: CATSDPTGTSGGHEQFF; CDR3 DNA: TGTGCCACCAGTGACCCCACCGGGACTAGCGGGGGGCATGAGCAGTTCTTC
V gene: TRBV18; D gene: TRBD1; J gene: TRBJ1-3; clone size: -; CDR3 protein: CASSSQGASGNTIYF; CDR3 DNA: TGTGCCAGCTCATCACAGGGGGCTTCTGGAAACACCATATATTTT
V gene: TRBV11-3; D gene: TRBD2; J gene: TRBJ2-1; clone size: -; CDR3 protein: CASSLLAGEVNEQFF; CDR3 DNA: TGTGCCAGCAGCTTATTGGCGGGAGAGGTCAATGAGCAGTTCTTC
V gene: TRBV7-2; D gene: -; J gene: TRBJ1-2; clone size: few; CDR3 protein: CASSLQGYYGYTF; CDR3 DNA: TGTGCCAGCAGCTTACAGGGTTACTATGGCTACACCTTC
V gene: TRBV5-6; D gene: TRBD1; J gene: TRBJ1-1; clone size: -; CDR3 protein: CASSLGDRVGTEAFF; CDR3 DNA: TGTGCCAGCAGCTTAGGGGACAGGGTTGGCACTGAAGCTTTCTTT
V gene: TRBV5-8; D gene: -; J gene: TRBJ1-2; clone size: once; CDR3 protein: CASSFVEVGYGYTF; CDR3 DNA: TGTGCCAGCAGCTTCGTGGAGGTTGGGTATGGCTACACCTTC
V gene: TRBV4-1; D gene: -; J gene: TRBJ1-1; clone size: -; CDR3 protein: CASSHMNTEAFF; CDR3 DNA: TGCGCCAGCAGCCACATGAACACTGAAGCTTTCTTT
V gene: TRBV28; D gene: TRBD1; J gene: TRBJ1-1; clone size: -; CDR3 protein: CASSWDRGRGNTEAFF; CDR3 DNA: TGTGCCAGCAGCTGGGACAGGGGGCGTGGGAACACTGAAGCTTTCTTT
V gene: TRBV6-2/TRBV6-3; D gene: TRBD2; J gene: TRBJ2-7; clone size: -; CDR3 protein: CASSYISGRFSYEQYF; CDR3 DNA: TGTGCCAGCAGTTACATTAGCGGGAGGTTCTCCTACGAGCAGTACTTC